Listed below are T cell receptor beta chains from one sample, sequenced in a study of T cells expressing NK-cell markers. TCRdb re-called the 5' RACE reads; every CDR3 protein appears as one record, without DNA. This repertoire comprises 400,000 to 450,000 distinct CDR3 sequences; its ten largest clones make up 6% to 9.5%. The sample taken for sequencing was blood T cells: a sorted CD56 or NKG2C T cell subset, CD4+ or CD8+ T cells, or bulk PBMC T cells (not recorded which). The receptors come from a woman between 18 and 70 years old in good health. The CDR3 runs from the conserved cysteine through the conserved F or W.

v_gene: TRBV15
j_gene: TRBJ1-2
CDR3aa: CATSRDLHGAYGYTF

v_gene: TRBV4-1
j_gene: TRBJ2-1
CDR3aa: CASSQDPGGTYSYNEQFF

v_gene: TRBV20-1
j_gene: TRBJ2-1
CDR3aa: CSADLAGNYNEQFF

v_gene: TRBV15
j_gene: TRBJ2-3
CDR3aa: CATSRDWQLTDTQYF

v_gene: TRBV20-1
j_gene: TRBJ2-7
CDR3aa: CSARQGFYEQYF

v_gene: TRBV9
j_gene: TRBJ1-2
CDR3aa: CASSPAGTAGGYTF

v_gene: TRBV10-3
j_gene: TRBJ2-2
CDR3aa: CAISESPRPDTGELFF

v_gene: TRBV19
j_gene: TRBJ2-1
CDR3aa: CASSIGSGGAISSYNEQFF

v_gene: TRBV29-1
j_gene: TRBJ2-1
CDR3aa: CSVHGTGAYNEQFF

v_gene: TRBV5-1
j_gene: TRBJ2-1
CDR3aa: CASSRERERYNEQFF

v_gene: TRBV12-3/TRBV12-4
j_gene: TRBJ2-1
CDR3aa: CASSLTGGVSNEQFF

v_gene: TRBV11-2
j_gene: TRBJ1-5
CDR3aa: CASSLDYGQPQHF

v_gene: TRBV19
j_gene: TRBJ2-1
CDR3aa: CASNRGLNNEQFF

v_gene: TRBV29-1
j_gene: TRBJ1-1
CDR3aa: CSTGDRANTEAFF

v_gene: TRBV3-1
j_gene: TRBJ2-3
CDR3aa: CASSLMGLAGGLKTDTQYF

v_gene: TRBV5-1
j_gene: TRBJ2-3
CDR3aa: CASSLQGAGADTQYF

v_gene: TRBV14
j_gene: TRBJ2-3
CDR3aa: CASSQDRAVLNTDTQYF

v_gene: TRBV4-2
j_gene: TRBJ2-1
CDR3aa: CASSHLRGDYNEQFF

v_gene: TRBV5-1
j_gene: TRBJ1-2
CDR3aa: CASSPTGENNGYTF

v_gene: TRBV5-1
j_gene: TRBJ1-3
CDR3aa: CASSSTGAYGNTIYF

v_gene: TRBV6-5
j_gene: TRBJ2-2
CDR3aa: CASSYVGPNTGELFF

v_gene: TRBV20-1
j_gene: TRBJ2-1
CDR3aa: CSARDIPGGASYNEQFF

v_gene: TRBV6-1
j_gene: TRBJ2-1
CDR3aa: CASWGDSSYNEQFF

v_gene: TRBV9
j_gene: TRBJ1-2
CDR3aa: CASSVVPTGGDYGYTF

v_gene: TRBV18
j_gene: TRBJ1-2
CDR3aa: CASSPPLPTGGRNGYTF

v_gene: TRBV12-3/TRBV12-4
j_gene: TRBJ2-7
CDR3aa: CASSLARLGTGGNYEQYF

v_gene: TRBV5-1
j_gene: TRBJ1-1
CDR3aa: CASSIETGVNTEAFF

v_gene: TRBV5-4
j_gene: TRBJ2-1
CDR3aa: CASSWDREAWAGEQFF

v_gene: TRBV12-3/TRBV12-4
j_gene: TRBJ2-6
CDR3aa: CASSSPGRGANVLTF

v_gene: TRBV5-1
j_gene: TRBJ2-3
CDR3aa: CASSSGQRADTQYF

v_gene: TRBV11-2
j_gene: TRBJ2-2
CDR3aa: CASSFRLAGSANTGELFF

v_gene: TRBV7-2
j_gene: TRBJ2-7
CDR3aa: CASSLESGQTYEQYF

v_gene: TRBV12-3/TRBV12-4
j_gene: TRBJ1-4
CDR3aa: CASSPRTDDEKLFF

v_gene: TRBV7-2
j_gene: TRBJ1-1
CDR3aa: CASRRTNAEAFF

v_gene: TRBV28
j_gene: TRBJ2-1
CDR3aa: CASSFSRVAGGWNEQFF

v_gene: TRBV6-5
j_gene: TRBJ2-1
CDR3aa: CASSSFVEQFF

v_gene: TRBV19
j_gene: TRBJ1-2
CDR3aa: CASSRGGVYGYTF

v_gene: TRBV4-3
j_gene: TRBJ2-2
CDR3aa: CASSQSTVAGRNTGELFF

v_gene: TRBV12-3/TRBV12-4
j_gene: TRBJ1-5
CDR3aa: CASRPARSNQPQHF

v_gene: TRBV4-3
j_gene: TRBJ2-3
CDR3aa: CASSHLSSASTDTQYF

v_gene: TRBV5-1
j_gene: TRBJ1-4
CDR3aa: CASSLRAASTNEKLFF

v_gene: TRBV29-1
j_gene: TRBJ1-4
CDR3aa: CSVSTGNEKLFF

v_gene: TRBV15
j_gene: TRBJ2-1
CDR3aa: CATSRDWTPPNNEQFF

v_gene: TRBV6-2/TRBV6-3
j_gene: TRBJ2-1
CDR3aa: CASSYSPLAGGLYNEQFF

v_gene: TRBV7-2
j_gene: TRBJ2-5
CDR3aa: CASSSKGTQYF

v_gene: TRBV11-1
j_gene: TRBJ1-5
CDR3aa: CASSLSEHQPQHF

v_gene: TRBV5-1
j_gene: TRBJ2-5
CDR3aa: CASSFGAGGRSLQETQYF

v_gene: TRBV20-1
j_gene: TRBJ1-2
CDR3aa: CSATRDRGRVHGYTF

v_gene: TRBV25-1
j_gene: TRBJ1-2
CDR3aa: CASSLGTYGYTF

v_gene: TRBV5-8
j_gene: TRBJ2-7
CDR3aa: CASNRRGIPYEQYF

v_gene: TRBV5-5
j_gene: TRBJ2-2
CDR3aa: CASSPEGSNTGELFF

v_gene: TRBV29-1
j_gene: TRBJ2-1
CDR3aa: CSAVLAFQLEQFF

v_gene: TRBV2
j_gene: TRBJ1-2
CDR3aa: CASRMTVNYGYTF

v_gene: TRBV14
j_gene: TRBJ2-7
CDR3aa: CASSPPPGLAGSYEQYF

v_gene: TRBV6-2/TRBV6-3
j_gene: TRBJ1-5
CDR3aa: CASEARNQPQHF

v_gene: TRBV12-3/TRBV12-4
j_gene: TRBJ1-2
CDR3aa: CASSLSGGNYGYTF

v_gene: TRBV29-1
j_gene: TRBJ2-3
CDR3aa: CSVPISDTQYF